The next 29 T cell receptor beta chains were all read from a single sample in a study of blood T cell repertoires in COVID-19. Profiled with immunoSEQ multiplex PCR; TCRdb holds only in-frame clones, not every one. The sample carries 40,000 to 45,000 clones, approximately 91% recorded once. Sample: peripheral blood. The receptors originated from a middle-aged man with active COVID-19.

CDR3 loop: CALRGTSATYEQYF. DNA of the CDR3: TGTGCCCTCCGCGGGACTAGCGCGACCTACGAGCAGTACTTC. V usage is TRBV2 and J usage is TRBJ2-7, with 10 positions matching TRBD2. V dropped 11 bases and J dropped 2; count of bases not matched to a gene: 9. The CDR3 extends over 14 amino acids. Germline V gene data show CDR1 as SNHLY and CDR2 as FYNNEI.

The chain joins TRBV20-1 to TRBJ2-5; 16 bases line up with TRBD2. V lost 3 bases to trimming and J lost 2 bases; unmatched junction nucleotides: 6. The CDR3 covers 17 residues. Germline V gene data show CDR1 as DFQATT and CDR2 as SNEGSKA (reference sequence). The CDR3 nucleotides read TGCAGTGCTAGTTTGGGACTAGCGGGAGGGGATCAAGAGACCCAGTACTTC. Its protein product is CSASLGLAGGDQETQYF.

This chain uses TRBV6-6 with TRBJ1-2; D is unresolved. The CDR3 totals 14 residues. V lost 3 bases, J lost 4 bases, and 12 bases lay in between. The germline gives CDR1 MNHNY, CDR2 SVGAGI (reference sequence). The CDR3 loop is CASSYEGIIYGYTF. CDR3 bases: TGTGCCAGCAGTTATGAGGGTATCATCTATGGCTACACCTTC.

The chain uses TRBV2 and TRBJ2-7, with 7 bases matching TRBD2. The CDR3 spans 15 residues. Germline V gene lookup returns CDR1 SNHLY and CDR2 FYNNEI. V shed 1 base and J 2 bases; nucleotides not matched to a gene: 5. The CDR3 is CASSEVASGPYEQYF. The DNA for the CDR3 is TGTGCCAGCAGTGAAGTGGCTAGCGGACCCTACGAGCAGTACTTC.

The rearrangement joins TRBV5-1 to TRBJ2-5; D is perhaps TRBD2 (6 bases). This CDR3 spans 17 amino acids. V lost 4 bases to trimming and J lost 0 bases, with 19 bases between them. Germline V lookup: CDR1 SGHRS, CDR2 YFSETQ. The CDR3 protein is CASSPKIQRGYQETQYF. In DNA, the CDR3 is TGCGCCAGCAGCCCTAAAATCCAACGGGGGTACCAAGAGACCCAGTACTTC.

This chain connects TRBV18 to TRBJ2-2, with TRBD1 as a possible D gene (5 bases). The CDR3 is made up of 14 amino acids. V was trimmed by 6 bases and J by 6 bases, leaving 14 bases between them. Germline CDR1 reads KGHSH; CDR2 reads LQKENI. The CDR3: CASSDRQFPGELFF. The CDR3 DNA reads as TGTGCCAGCTCCGATCGACAGTTCCCCGGGGAGCTGTTTTTT.

A single count supports this clone. The chain has TRBV24-1 and TRBJ2-1; 10 nucleotides agree with TRBD1. V lost 6 bases and J lost 14; bases outside the gene matches: 6. CDR1 and CDR2 (germline): KGHDR, SFDVKD. CDR3 length: 12 amino acids. CDR3 amino acids: CATSHDRGPKFF. In DNA, the CDR3 is TGTGCCACCAGTCACGACAGGGGGCCTAAGTTCTTC.

V is TRBV3-1 (or the pseudogene TRBV3-2) and J is TRBJ2-3; TRBD2 matches at 8 bases. Germline V gene lookup returns CDR1 LGHDT and CDR2 YNNKEL (reference sequence). The ends lost 3 bases at V and 6 bases at J; junction bases unmatched: 2. The CDR3 contains 13 residues. The CDR3 coding sequence is TGTGCCAGCAGCCACGGGAGGGCTGATACGCAGTATTTT. It is translated as CASSHGRADTQYF.

This clone was picked up a small number of times. The chain links TRBV7-3 to TRBJ2-2; 12 bases line up with TRBD2. Per the germline V gene, CDR1 is SGHTA and CDR2 is FQGTGA. Unmatched junction bases numbered 4, after V lost 4 bases and J lost 4 bases. CDR3 length equals 16 residues. The CDR3 loop reads CASSSGLAGVTGELFF. CDR3 in DNA: TGTGCCAGCAGCTCGGGACTAGCGGGCGTCACCGGGGAGCTGTTTTTT.

This chain uses TRBV7-2 with TRBJ2-7; 10 bases line up with TRBD1. V lost 1 base, J lost 6 bases, and 6 bases stayed unmatched. This CDR3 contains 15 residues. Germline CDR1 is SGHTA and CDR2 is FQGNSA. This CDR3 is CASSLVGTGAREQYF. As DNA, the CDR3 is TGTGCCAGCAGCTTAGTCGGGACAGGGGCTCGCGAGCAGTACTTC.

The chain employs TRBV4-1 and TRBJ1-5, with a weak D call TRBD1 (6 bases). The CDR3 is made up of 16 amino acids. Germline loops: CDR1 MGHRA, CDR2 YSYEKL. Deletions cut 4 bases from V and 4 bases from J, with 17 bases between. CDR3 loop: CASSPLGQLTNQPQHF. The CDR3 bases are TGCGCCAGCAGCCCCCTCGGACAGCTGACGAATCAGCCCCAGCATTTT.

The V call is TRBV11-2, the J call TRBJ1-4, with no clear D. Trimming removed 3 bases at V and 8 bases at J, with 10 bases between. The CDR3 is 13 amino acids. Per germline, CDR1 SGHAT and CDR2 FQNNGV. The CDR3 loop reads CASSLKGEEKLFF. CDR3 nucleotides: TGTGCCAGCAGCTTGAAAGGAGAGGAAAAACTGTTTTTT.

The chain uses TRBV12-3 or TRBV12-4 and TRBJ1-2, with TRBD1 matching over 7 bases. Unmatched junction bases numbered 9, after V lost 6 bases and J lost 8 bases. CDR3 length: 13 residues. The CDR3 DNA reads TGTGCCAGCAGGTCTCCGGGACAGAGCGGCTACACCTTC. Translating it yields CASRSPGQSGYTF.

The chain joins TRBV6-5 to TRBJ1-2; 11 bases are a match to TRBD1. Looked up from germline, CDR1 is MNHEY and CDR2 is SVGAGI. The CDR3 extends over 15 amino acids. J was trimmed by 4 bases and V by 1 base; bases with no gene match: 2. The CDR3 loop reads CASSYFGTGGYGYTF. CDR3 DNA: TGTGCCAGCAGTTACTTTGGGACAGGGGGCTATGGCTACACCTTC.

V gene TRBV28 combines with J gene TRBJ2-7, with 7 bases fitting TRBD1. Germline CDR1 is MDHEN and CDR2 is SYDVKM. Trimming removed 4 bases from V and 0 bases from J; junction bases left unmatched: 3. The CDR3 length is 14 residues. The CDR3 here is CASSSGQLSYEQYF. The CDR3 DNA reads TGTGCCAGCAGTTCGGGACAGCTCTCCTACGAGCAGTACTTC. Full variable domain (remainder filled in from reference TRBV28 and TRBJ2-7): DVKVTQSSRYLVKRTGEKVFLECVQDMDHENMFWYRQDPGLGLRLIYFSYDVKMKEKGDIPEGYSVSREKKERFSLILESASTNQTSMYLCASSSGQLSYEQYFGPGTRLTVT.

CDR3 DNA sequence: TGTGCCAGCAGCTTGGAGACTAGCGGGGCGGGCGCAGATACGCAGTATTTT. Translating gives CASSLETSGAGADTQYF. The J gene is TRBJ2-3, the V gene TRBV5-4; 11 nucleotides align to TRBD2. The CDR3 covers 17 residues. Losses at the gene ends were 0 bases for V and 4 bases for J; bases not matched to a gene: 7. Germline V lookup: CDR1 SGHNT, CDR2 YYREEE (reference sequence).

V gene TRBV28 combines with J gene TRBJ1-2, with D possibly TRBD1 on 5 matching bases. Germline-derived CDR1 and CDR2 are MDHEN and SYDVKM. V dropped 7 bases and J dropped 7 bases, with 19 bases sitting between them. The CDR3 runs to 14 residues. The CDR3 sequence: CASTTPQGKGGYTF. The CDR3 nucleotides read TGTGCCAGCACTACGCCCCAGGGTAAGGGTGGCTACACCTTC.

This chain joins TRBV6-4 and TRBJ2-7; D is possibly TRBD1 (6 bases). Trimming removed 9 bases at V and 6 bases at J, with 21 bases between. The CDR3 sequence is 14 residues long. Germline CDR1 MRHNA, CDR2 SNTAGT. This CDR3 is CARLSVLGACEQYF. The CDR3, as DNA: TGTGCCAGATTATCGGTCCTGGGGGCGTGCGAGCAGTACTTC.

This clone was picked up a small number of times. The CDR3, as DNA: TGCAGCGTTGCCGGCGGACAGGGTAAAGGTGGCAATCAGCCCCAGCATTTT. It codes for CSVAGGQGKGGNQPQHF. V usage is TRBV29-1 and J usage is TRBJ1-5; 8 bases are a match to TRBD1. The J segment lost 2 bases and the V segment lost 4 bases, leaving 13 bases of the junction unmatched. Germline CDR1 reads SQVTM; CDR2 reads ANQGSEA. This CDR3 spans 17 amino acids.

This chain joins TRBV6-2 or TRBV6-3 and TRBJ2-7; maybe TRBD1 (5 bases). There are 12 residues in the CDR3. V dropped 2 bases and J dropped 5 bases, with 7 bases sitting between them. The germline gives CDR1 MNHEY, CDR2 SVGEGT. Here the CDR3 reads CASSYSRDEQYF. CDR3 bases: TGTGCCAGCAGTTACAGCAGGGACGAGCAGTACTTC.

The chain carries TRBV4-1 and TRBJ1-1; D remains unclear. V was clipped by 1 base and J by 1 base, with 7 bases between them. This CDR3 region has 14 residues. Germline V gene sequence: CDR1 MGHRA, CDR2 YSYEKL. The CDR3 loop is CASSQGTANTEAFF. CDR3 coding DNA: TGCGCCAGCAGCCAAGGAACAGCGAACACTGAAGCTTTCTTT.

The rearrangement links TRBV28 to TRBJ1-2; D possibly corresponds to TRBD1 (5 bases). V shed 3 bases and J shed 0 bases, with 11 bases lying between them. Germline values: CDR1 MDHEN, CDR2 SYDVKM. This CDR3 contains 15 residues. DNA of the CDR3: TGTGCCAGCAGTTTCCCGACAGATTCTAACTATGGCTACACCTTC. It is translated as CASSFPTDSNYGYTF.

This sequence joins TRBV7-6 and TRBJ2-7; 12 bases are a match to TRBD2. V was clipped by 6 bases and J by 5 bases; unmatched bases: 8. CDR1 and CDR2 (germline): SGHVS, FNYEAQ. There are 15 residues in the CDR3. The CDR3: CASSLAGGQGDEQYF. CDR3 bases: TGTGCCAGCAGTCTAGCGGGAGGGCAAGGCGACGAGCAGTACTTC.

This sequence joins TRBV20-1 and TRBJ2-5, with 7 bases identical to TRBD2. The J segment lost 5 bases and the V segment lost 3 bases, leaving 9 bases of the junction unmatched. The CDR3 has 14 amino acids. CDR1 is DFQATT and CDR2 is SNEGSKA in the germline V gene (reference sequence). The CDR3 nucleotides read TGCAGTGCTAGTTCGTGGGAGGGCCGGGAGACCCAGTACTTC. Translation: CSASSWEGRETQYF.

The genes are TRBV5-1 and TRBJ1-5; tentative D call: TRBD1 (5 bases). Germline V gives CDR1 SGHRS, CDR2 YFSETQ. The CDR3 extends over 14 amino acids. Deletions cut 0 bases from V and 6 bases from J, with 10 bases between. The chain's CDR3 is CASSLGQGGQPQHF. The CDR3 bases are TGCGCCAGCAGCTTGGGCCAGGGTGGTCAGCCCCAGCATTTT.

The gene calls are TRBV19 and TRBJ1-2; 8 nucleotides line up with TRBD1. The CDR3 totals 16 residues. In germline, CDR1 is LNHDA, CDR2 SQIVND (reference sequence). V shed 5 bases and J 4 bases; nucleotides not matched to a gene: 12. The CDR3 DNA sequence: TGTGCCAGTAGTGGGGGACAGGCCCACGTCGGCTATGGCTACACCTTC. Its protein is CASSGGQAHVGYGYTF.

This sequence joins TRBV6-2 or TRBV6-3 and TRBJ2-6; D not resolved. The CDR3 runs 13 residues. V was pared by 6 bases and J by 4 bases, with 7 bases between. Germline lookup yields CDR1 MNHEY and CDR2 SVGEGT. Here the CDR3 DNA reads TGTGCCAGCAGCCTATCCGGGGCCAACGTCCTGACTTTC. This gives the protein CASSLSGANVLTF.

This clone is a singleton in its sample. The chain employs TRBV10-3 and TRBJ1-2; weak D call: TRBD1 (6 bases). The V end lost 6 bases, the J end lost 0 bases, and 11 bases lay between the germline ends. Germline V lookup: CDR1 ENHRY, CDR2 SYGVKD. The CDR3 spans 14 residues. The CDR3 region has the DNA TGTGCCATCAGCGGACAGCTCACTAACTATGGCTACACCTTC. Protein: CAISGQLTNYGYTF.

The rearrangement links TRBV4-3 to TRBJ1-1, with 9 bases fitting TRBD1. CDR1 and CDR2 from the germline V gene are LGHNA and YSLEER. With 0 bases clipped from V and 9 bases from J, the junction kept 8 bases outside the gene matches. This CDR3 is 15 amino acids long. In nucleotides, the CDR3 is TGCGCCAGCAGCCAAGATAGGGGGACAGGGTTGAAAGCTTTCTTT. This codes for CASSQDRGTGLKAFF.